Given below is one T cell receptor (beta chain) in context. Its antigen is not yet known. Per-base quality was not reported, and no clone a single base away is much larger than it. The CDR3, cysteine through phenylalanine, is 15 amino acids long. Just CDR3 DNA is preserved here, 45 bases in frame from base 1. The V and J ends are trimmed by 8 bases and 3 bases, leaving 17 bases between them. The germline V gene (reference sequence) sets CDR1 to MNHEY and CDR2 to SMNVEV. This sample stems from a study of response to subunit inactivated influenza vaccine (dated by TCRdb to between 2017 and 2018). Looking at the study overall: To follow how T cells responded to a trivalent subunit inactivated influenza vaccine, the researchers relied on deep quantitative profiling of the T cell receptor repertoire. Here is what the overall study found, with its caveats: It was suggested by the authors that each seasonal influenza vaccination may recruit only a limited number of new T cells.

The library was made by RT-PCR. Sequencing used an Illumina HiSeq 2500. TCRdb redid the processing of the public reads, applying fastp at Q25 and MiXCR, and retained in-frame beta chains. Rows with one shared CDR3 protein collapse into an entry with the most common genes and DNA. Across this sample there are fewer than 750,000 distinct CDR3 sequences, with approximately 14% seen only once. The ten largest clonotypes hold around 10% of the sample. This receptor was identified in a man aged 50 or older who received an inactivated influenza vaccine. Donor details come from another sample of the same person, matched by shared clones. The source material was PBMCs from blood, sampled about 13 days after vaccination. The sequence is built from TRBV27 and TRBJ1-5, with TRBD1 as a weak D call on 6 bases. The sequenced DNA: TGTGCCAGCCCTTGGGGGGCCGGGAACAATCAGCCCCAGCATTTT. This is translated as CASPWGAGNNQPQHF.